The 15 T cell receptor beta chains below were found in one sample sequenced in a study of blood T cells in healthy people across ages. Using a J-beta primer mix together with a sample-barcoded 5' primer, a second PCR was run for roughly 6 to 12 cycles. Each CDR3 protein is one row after TCRdb ran MiXCR on the 5' RACE reads. The repertoire consists of fewer than 750,000 distinct CDR3 sequences, with roughly 48% occurring once and the leading ten covering 20% to 25%. Sequenced input: blood. These receptor sequences come from a man older than 75 in good health.

V usage is TRBV20-1 and J usage is TRBJ1-2; 9 nucleotides agree with TRBD1. The CDR3 is 12 amino acids. With V trimmed by 6 bases and J by 5 bases, 4 bases remained unmatched. Germline V gene sequence: CDR1 DFQATT, CDR2 SNEGSKA (reference sequence). The CDR3 here is CSARQGGYGYTF. CDR3 nucleotides: TGCAGTGCCAGACAGGGGGGTTATGGCTACACCTTC.

This rearrangement joins TRBV9 to TRBJ2-3; unclear D gene. Germline-derived CDR1 and CDR2 are SGDLS and YYNGEE. V shed 0 bases and J shed 4 bases, with 3 bases lying between them. The CDR3 contains 12 residues. In nucleotides, the CDR3 is TGTGCCAGCAGCGTAGGGTCAGATACGCAGTATTTT. Its protein product is CASSVGSDTQYF.

The V and J genes are TRBV6-6 and TRBJ1-6; D may be TRBD1 (5 bases). In germline, CDR1 is MNHNY, CDR2 SVGAGI (reference sequence). This CDR3 comprises 15 residues. The V end lost 11 bases, the J end lost 7 bases, and 21 bases lay between the germline ends. The DNA for the CDR3 is TGTGCCGGTGGGGGTCAAGGCGGGGACAATTCACCCCTCCACTTT. It encodes CAGGGQGGDNSPLHF.

The chain joins TRBV20-1 to TRBJ2-5, with TRBD2 matching over 13 bases. Unmatched junction bases numbered 9, after V lost 6 bases and J lost 5 bases. Germline V gene lookup returns CDR1 DFQATT and CDR2 SNEGSKA (reference sequence). The CDR3 runs to 15 residues. The DNA of the CDR3 is TGCAGTGCCCAGCTACTAGCGGGGGGGTACGAGACCCAGTACTTC. Translation: CSAQLLAGGYETQYF.

This clonotype was recorded at least ten times. The gene calls are TRBV6-6 and TRBJ2-2; D might be TRBD1 (6 bases). Germline CDR1 is MNHNY and CDR2 is SVGAGI (reference sequence). Trimming pared 4 bases from V and 2 bases from J, leaving 11 bases between. The CDR3 is made up of 15 amino acids. CDR3 coding DNA: TGTGCCAGCAGTTCCCGGACAGACAACACCGGGGAGCTGTTTTTT. Amino acids: CASSSRTDNTGELFF.

V is TRBV24-1 and J is TRBJ2-2, with unresolved D. The CDR3 contains 18 residues. Germline-derived CDR1 and CDR2 are KGHDR and SFDVKD. Trimming pared 5 bases from V and 0 bases from J, leaving 18 bases between. The CDR3 loop is CATSGVVGSGANTGELFF. For the CDR3, the DNA is TGTGCCACCAGTGGCGTGGTTGGGTCCGGAGCGAACACCGGGGAGCTGTTTTTT.

The CDR3 sequence is CSAREGTGVYPNQPQHF. CDR3 in DNA: TGCAGTGCTAGAGAGGGGACAGGAGTCTACCCGAATCAGCCCCAGCATTTT. The gene calls are TRBV20-1 and TRBJ1-5, with 8 bases that match TRBD1. V trimming: 0 bases; J trimming: 4 bases; junction bases outside the gene matches: 11. Per the germline V gene, CDR1 is DFQATT and CDR2 is SNEGSKA (reference sequence). The CDR3 is made up of 17 amino acids.

This clonotype was counted at least ten times. The chain uses TRBV2 and TRBJ2-5; no reliable D call. This CDR3 region has 14 residues. The germline V and J ends were trimmed by 5 bases and 3 bases, with 13 bases remaining between them. In germline, CDR1 is SNHLY, CDR2 FYNNEI. In DNA form, the CDR3 reads TGTGCCAGCAGTAAGGACGGAACCAAAGAGACCCAGTACTTC. Residues: CASSKDGTKETQYF.

The sample holds many counts of this clonotype. The chain uses TRBV10-3 and TRBJ2-1; a weak D match, TRBD1 (6 bases). The germline V gene has CDR1 ENHRY and CDR2 SYGVKD. The CDR3 sequence is 14 residues long. V was pared by 3 bases and J by 9 bases, with 15 bases between. The CDR3 protein is CAISDRGWSTEQFF. The CDR3 DNA reads as TGTGCCATCAGTGACAGGGGTTGGTCAACTGAGCAGTTCTTC.

The chain carries TRBV29-1 and TRBJ1-1; 7 nucleotides agree with TRBD1. The germline CDR1 and CDR2 sequences are SQVTM and ANQGSEA. The length of the CDR3 is 13 residues. V trimming: 4 bases; J trimming: 5 bases; junction bases outside the gene matches: 7. CDR3 sequence reads: CSVGRGWGTEAFF. The CDR3 DNA reads TGCAGCGTTGGCAGGGGGTGGGGGACTGAAGCTTTCTTT.

V gene TRBV7-9 combines with J gene TRBJ1-1, with no clear D. CDR1 is SEHNR, CDR2 FQNEAQ, per germline (reference sequence). Trimming took 6 bases from V and 4 from J, leaving 15 bases between them. The CDR3 spans 14 residues. CDR3 residues: CASSTGELSTEAFF. The DNA for the CDR3 is TGTGCCAGCAGTACCGGGGAGCTTAGCACTGAAGCTTTCTTT.

The sample holds a few counts of this clonotype. The V call is TRBV25-1, the J call TRBJ2-3, with 7 positions matching TRBD1. The CDR3 has 17 residues. The J segment lost 1 base and the V segment lost 3 bases, leaving 10 bases of the junction unmatched. Germline-derived CDR1 and CDR2 are MGHDK and SYGVNS. Here the CDR3 DNA reads TGTGCCAGCAGTGAGGGCCCGGGACAGTCCCGCACAGATACGCAGTATTTT. It encodes CASSEGPGQSRTDTQYF. Full variable domain (outside the CDR3, taken from reference TRBV25-1 and TRBJ2-3): EADIYQTPRYLVIGTGKKITLECSQTMGHDKMYWYQQDPGMELHLIHYSYGVNSTEKGDLSSESTVSRIRTEHFPLTLESARPSHTSQYLCASSEGPGQSRTDTQYFGPGTRLTVL.

V and J are TRBV29-1 and TRBJ1-4; TRBD1 might be the D (5 bases). CDR1 is SQVTM, CDR2 ANQGSEA, per germline. The CDR3 has 13 residues. V was cut by 7 bases and J by 8 bases, with 17 bases left in between. The CDR3 is CSAATGGGEKLFF. In DNA form, the CDR3 reads TGCAGCGCCGCCACTGGGGGTGGAGAAAAACTGTTTTTT.

There are a few counts of this clonotype. V is TRBV20-1 and J is TRBJ1-1; D is unclear. Looked up from germline, CDR1 is DFQATT and CDR2 is SNEGSKA (reference sequence). The CDR3 totals 14 residues. Trimming took off 3 bases at V and 4 bases at J, with 15 bases between the two ends. The chain's CDR3 is CSASSPLGVTEAFF. The DNA of the CDR3 is TGCAGTGCTAGTTCCCCCCTTGGGGTCACTGAAGCTTTCTTT.

This clonotype was counted a few times. J is TRBJ1-4 and V is TRBV15; D unresolved. The CDR3 loop spans 16 amino acids. Trimming pared 1 base from V and 6 bases from J, leaving 15 bases between. CDR1 is LNHNV and CDR2 is YYDKDF in the germline V gene (reference sequence). In DNA form, the CDR3 reads TGTGCCACCAGCAGAGGAGGAGGAGCCATGGATGAAAAACTGTTTTTT. Protein: CATSRGGGAMDEKLFF.